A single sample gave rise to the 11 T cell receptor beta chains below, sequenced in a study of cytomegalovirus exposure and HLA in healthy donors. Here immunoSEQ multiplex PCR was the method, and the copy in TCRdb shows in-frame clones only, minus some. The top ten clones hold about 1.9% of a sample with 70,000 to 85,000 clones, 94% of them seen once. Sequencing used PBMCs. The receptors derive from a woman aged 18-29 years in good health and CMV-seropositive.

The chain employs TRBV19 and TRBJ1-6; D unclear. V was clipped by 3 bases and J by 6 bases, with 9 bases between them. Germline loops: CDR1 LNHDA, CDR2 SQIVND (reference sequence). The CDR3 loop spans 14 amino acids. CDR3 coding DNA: TGTGCCAGTAGTATTGGAGACCTTAATTCACCCCTCCACTTT. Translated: CASSIGDLNSPLHF. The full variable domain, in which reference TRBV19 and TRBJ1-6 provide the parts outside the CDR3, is DGGITQSPKYLFRKEGQNVTLSCEQNLNHDAMYWYRQDPGQGLRLIYYSQIVNDFQKGDIAEGYSVSREKKESFPLTVTSAQKNPTAFYLCASSIGDLNSPLHFGNGTRLTVT.

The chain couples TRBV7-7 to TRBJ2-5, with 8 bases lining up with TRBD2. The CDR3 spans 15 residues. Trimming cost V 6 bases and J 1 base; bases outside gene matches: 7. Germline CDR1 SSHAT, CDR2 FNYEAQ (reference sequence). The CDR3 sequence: CASSSPGGGQETQYF. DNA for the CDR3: TGTGCCAGCAGTTCACCGGGGGGGGGCCAAGAGACCCAGTACTTC.

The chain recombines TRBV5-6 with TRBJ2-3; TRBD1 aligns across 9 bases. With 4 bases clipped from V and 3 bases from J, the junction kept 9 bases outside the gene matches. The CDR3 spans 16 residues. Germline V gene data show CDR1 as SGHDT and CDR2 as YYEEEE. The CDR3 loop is CASSLAGQGSTDTQYF. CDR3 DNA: TGTGCCAGCAGCCTTGCGGGACAGGGATCGACAGATACGCAGTATTTT.

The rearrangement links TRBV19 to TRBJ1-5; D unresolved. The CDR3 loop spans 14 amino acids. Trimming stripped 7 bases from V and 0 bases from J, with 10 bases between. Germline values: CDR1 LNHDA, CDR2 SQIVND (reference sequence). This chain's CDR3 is CASKDTFSNQPQHF. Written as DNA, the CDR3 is TGTGCCAGTAAAGACACCTTTAGCAATCAGCCCCAGCATTTT.

For the CDR3, the DNA is TGCGCCAGCAGCTGGGACAGGGGTGGGTACGAGCAGTACTTC. Residues: CASSWDRGGYEQYF. This rearrangement joins TRBV5-1 to TRBJ2-7, with TRBD1 identical over 10 bases. There are 14 residues in the CDR3. Losses at the gene ends were 3 bases for V and 4 bases for J; bases not matched to a gene: 4. In germline, CDR1 is SGHRS, CDR2 YFSETQ.

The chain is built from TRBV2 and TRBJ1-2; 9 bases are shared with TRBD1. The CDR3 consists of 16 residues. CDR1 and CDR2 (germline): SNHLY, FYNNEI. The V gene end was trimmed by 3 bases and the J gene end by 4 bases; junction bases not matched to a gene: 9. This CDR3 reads CASSEFSGQGIYGYTF. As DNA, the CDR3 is TGTGCCAGCAGTGAGTTCTCGGGACAGGGCATCTATGGCTACACCTTC. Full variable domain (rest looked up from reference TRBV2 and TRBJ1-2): EPEVTQTPSHQVTQMGQEVILRCVPISNHLYFYWYRQILGQKVEFLVSFYNNEISEKSEIFDDQFSVERPDGSNFTLKIRSTKLEDSAMYFCASSEFSGQGIYGYTFGSGTRLTVV.

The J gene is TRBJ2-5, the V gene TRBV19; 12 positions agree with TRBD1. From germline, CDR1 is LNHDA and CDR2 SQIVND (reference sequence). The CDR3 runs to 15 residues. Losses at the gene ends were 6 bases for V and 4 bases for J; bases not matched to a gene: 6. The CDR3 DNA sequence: TGTGCCAGTAGCTGGGGGACAGGGGGCCGAGAGACCCAGTACTTC. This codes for CASSWGTGGRETQYF.

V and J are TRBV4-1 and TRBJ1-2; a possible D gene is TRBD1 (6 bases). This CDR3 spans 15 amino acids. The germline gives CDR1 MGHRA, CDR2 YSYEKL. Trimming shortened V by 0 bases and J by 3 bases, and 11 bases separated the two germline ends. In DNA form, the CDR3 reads TGCGCCAGCAGCCAAGATCCTGCAGGGGACTATGGCTACACCTTC. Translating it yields CASSQDPAGDYGYTF.

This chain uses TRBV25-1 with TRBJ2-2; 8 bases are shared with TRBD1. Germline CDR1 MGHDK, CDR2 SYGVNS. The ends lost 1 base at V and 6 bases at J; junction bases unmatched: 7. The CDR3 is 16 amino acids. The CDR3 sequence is CASSESRQGAPGELFF. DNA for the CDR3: TGTGCCAGCAGTGAATCGCGGCAGGGGGCCCCCGGGGAGCTGTTTTTT.

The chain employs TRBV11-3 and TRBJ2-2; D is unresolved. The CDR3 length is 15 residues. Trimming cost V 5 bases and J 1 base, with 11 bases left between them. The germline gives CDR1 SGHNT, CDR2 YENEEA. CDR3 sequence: CASSPRQQNTGELFF. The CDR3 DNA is TGTGCCAGCAGCCCCAGGCAGCAGAACACCGGGGAGCTGTTTTTT.

CDR3 sequence reads: CASSTQQGYEQYF. CDR3 nucleotide sequence: TGTGCCAGTAGTACCCAACAGGGATACGAGCAGTACTTC. V usage is TRBV19 and J usage is TRBJ2-7; D is possibly TRBD1 (6 bases). Germline CDR1 reads LNHDA; CDR2 reads SQIVND (reference sequence). V lost 4 bases and J lost 4, with 11 bases in between. The CDR3 length is 13 residues.